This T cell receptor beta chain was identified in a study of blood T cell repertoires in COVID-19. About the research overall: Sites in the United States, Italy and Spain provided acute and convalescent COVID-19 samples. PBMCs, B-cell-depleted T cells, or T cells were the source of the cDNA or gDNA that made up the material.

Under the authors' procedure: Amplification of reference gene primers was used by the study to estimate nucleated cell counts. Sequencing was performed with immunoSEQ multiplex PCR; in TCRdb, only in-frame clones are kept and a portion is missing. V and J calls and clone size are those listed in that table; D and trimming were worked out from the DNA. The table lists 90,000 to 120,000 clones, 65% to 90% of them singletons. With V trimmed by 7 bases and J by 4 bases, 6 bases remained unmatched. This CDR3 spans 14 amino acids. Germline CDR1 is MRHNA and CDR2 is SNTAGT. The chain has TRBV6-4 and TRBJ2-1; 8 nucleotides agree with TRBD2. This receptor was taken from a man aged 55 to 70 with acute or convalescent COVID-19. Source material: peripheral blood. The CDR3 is CASKSASGYNEQFF. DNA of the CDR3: TGTGCCAGCAAATCTGCTAGCGGGTACAATGAGCAGTTCTTC.